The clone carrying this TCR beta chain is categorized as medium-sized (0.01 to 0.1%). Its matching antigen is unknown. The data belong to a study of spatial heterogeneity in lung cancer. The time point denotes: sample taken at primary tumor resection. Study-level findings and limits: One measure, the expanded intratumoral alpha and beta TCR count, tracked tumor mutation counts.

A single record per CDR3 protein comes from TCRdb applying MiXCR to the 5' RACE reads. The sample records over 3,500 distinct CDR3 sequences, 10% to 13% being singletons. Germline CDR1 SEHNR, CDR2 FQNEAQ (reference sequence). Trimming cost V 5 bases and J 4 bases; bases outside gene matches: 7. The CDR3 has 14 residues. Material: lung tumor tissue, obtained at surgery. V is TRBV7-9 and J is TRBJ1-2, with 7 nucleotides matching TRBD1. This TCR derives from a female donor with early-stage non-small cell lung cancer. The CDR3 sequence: CASSPRGYTYGYTF. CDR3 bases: TGTGCCAGCAGCCCCAGGGGGTACACCTATGGCTACACCTTC. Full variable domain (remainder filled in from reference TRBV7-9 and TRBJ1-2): DTGVSQNPRHKITKRGQNVTFRCDPISEHNRLYWYRQTLGQGPEFLTYFQNEAQLEKSRLLSDRFSAERPKGSFSTLEIQRTEQGDSAMYLCASSPRGYTYGYTFGSGTRLTVV.